Only a few counts were recorded for the clone carrying this TCR beta chain. Sequencing was performed with immunoSEQ multiplex PCR; in TCRdb, only in-frame clones are kept and a portion is missing. The sample shows 90,000 to 150,000 clones, 85% of them seen only once. V was clipped by 0 bases and J by 3 bases, with 9 bases between them. The length of the CDR3 is 14 residues. The germline V gene encodes CDR1 SGHDN and CDR2 FVKESK. The entry originates in a study of blood T cell repertoires in COVID-19. On the study more broadly: T cells, B-cell-depleted T cells, or PBMCs supplied cDNA or gDNA.

The rearrangement links TRBV14 to TRBJ2-7; no reliable D call. The clonotype originates from an elderly man with acute or convalescent COVID-19. Sequenced input: peripheral blood. CDR3 DNA: TGTGCCAGCAGCCAAGATCTTGTTCGCTACGAGCAGTACTTC. Protein sequence: CASSQDLVRYEQYF.